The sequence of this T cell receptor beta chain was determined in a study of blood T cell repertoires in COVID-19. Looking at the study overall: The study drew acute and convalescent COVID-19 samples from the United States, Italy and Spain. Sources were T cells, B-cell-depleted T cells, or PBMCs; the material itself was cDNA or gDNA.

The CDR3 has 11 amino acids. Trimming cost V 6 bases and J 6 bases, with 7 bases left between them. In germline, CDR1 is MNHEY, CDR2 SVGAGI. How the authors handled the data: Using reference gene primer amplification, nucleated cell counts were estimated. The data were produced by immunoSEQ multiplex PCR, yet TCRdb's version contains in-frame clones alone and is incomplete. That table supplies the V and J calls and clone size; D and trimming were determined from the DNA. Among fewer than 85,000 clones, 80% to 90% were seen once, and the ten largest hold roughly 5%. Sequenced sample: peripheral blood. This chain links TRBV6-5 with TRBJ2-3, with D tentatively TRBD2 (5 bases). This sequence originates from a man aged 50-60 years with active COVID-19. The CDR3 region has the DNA TGTGCCAGCAGAAGAGGGGATACGCAGTATTTT. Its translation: CASRRGDTQYF.